These T cell receptor beta chains were read from a single sample in a study of glioma-infiltrating T cells after dendritic cell vaccination. The protocol was immunoSEQ multiplex PCR, while the TCRdb copy is restricted to in-frame clones and leaves out a portion. The sample yields roughly 50,000 clones, approximately 91% seen once. The sequencing used blood, collected after dendritic cell vaccination. These receptors all come from a human donor with glioblastoma. Both conserved end residues are part of each CDR3. D genes are given only for firm matches. Clone size, where shown, is once, few, many, or a class for clones that have expanded.

V gene	D gene	clone size	J gene	CDR3 protein	CDR3 DNA
TRBV4-2	TRBD1	.	TRBJ1-4	CASSQEMTGREKLFF	TGTGCCAGCAGCCAAGAAATGACAGGGCGAGAAAAACTGTTTTTT
TRBV7-2	TRBD2	few	TRBJ2-3	CASSRYRTSGIGDTQYF	TGTGCCAGCAGCCGATACCGGACTAGCGGGATTGGGGATACGCAGTATTTT
TRBV30	.	.	TRBJ2-3	CAWSHGPGTQYF	TGTGCCTGGAGTCACGGTCCCGGTACGCAGTATTTT
TRBV7-8	.	.	TRBJ1-5	CASSLKRGGSNQPQHF	TGTGCCAGCAGCTTAAAGAGGGGAGGTAGCAATCAGCCCCAGCATTTT
TRBV19	TRBD1	.	TRBJ1-5	CASSTTGGAGNQPQHF	TGTGCCAGTAGTACGACAGGGGGCGCGGGTAATCAGCCCCAGCATTTT
TRBV7-3	TRBD2	.	TRBJ2-1	CASSLGGGSYNEQFF	TGTGCCAGCAGCTTAGGGGGGGGCTCCTACAATGAGCAGTTCTTC
TRBV4-3	.	once	TRBJ2-3	CASSQGGLAPTDTQYF	TGCGCCAGCAGCCAAGGCGGGCTAGCCCCCACAGATACGCAGTATTTT
TRBV9	TRBD1	.	TRBJ2-2	CASSVVGRGTGELFF	TGTGCCAGCAGCGTAGTGGGCAGGGGGACCGGGGAGCTGTTTTTT
TRBV6-5	.	.	TRBJ1-5	CASSYSSNQPQHF	TGTGCCAGCAGTTACTCCTCTAATCAGCCCCAGCATTTT
TRBV2	.	.	TRBJ2-7	CASSKTDAYEQYF	TGTGCCAGCAGTAAAACTGATGCCTACGAGCAGTACTTC
TRBV6-1	TRBD1	once	TRBJ1-1	CASSEHRGPEAFF	TGTGCCAGCAGTGAACACAGGGGCCCTGAAGCTTTCTTT
TRBV27	.	.	TRBJ2-1	CASSFLGADNEQFF	TGTGCCAGCAGTTTCTTAGGCGCGGACAATGAGCAGTTCTTC
TRBV10-2	.	.	TRBJ1-1	CASSVNLYTEAFF	TGCGCCAGCAGTGTTAACTTGTACACTGAAGCTTTCTTT
TRBV28	.	.	TRBJ2-2	CASSSFPGELFF	TGTGCCAGCAGTTCTTTTCCCGGGGAGCTGTTTTTT
TRBV4-1	.	.	TRBJ2-2	CASSDYYDSTGELFF	TGCGCCAGCAGCGATTACTACGACAGCACCGGGGAGCTGTTTTTT
TRBV9	.	.	TRBJ2-7	CASSPSTVQAREQYF	TGTGCCAGCAGCCCCTCCACCGTACAGGCGCGCGAGCAGTACTTC
TRBV5-6	TRBD2	.	TRBJ2-2	CASSLTSGSTMTGELFF	TGTGCCAGCAGCTTGACCAGCGGGAGCACTATGACCGGGGAGCTGTTTTTT
TRBV5-1	TRBD2	.	TRBJ2-1	CASSLGLAALNEQFF	TGCGCCAGCAGCTTGGGACTAGCGGCTTTGAATGAGCAGTTCTTC
TRBV5-1	TRBD2	.	TRBJ2-1	CASSSSGISYNEQFF	TGCGCCAGCAGCAGTAGCGGGATCTCCTACAATGAGCAGTTCTTC
TRBV6-1	TRBD1	once	TRBJ2-5	CASTRTGVYQETQYF	TGTGCCAGCACCCGGACAGGGGTCTACCAAGAGACCCAGTACTTC
TRBV6-5	.	.	TRBJ1-1	CASRSPRGSGAEAFF	TGTGCCAGTAGATCCCCCAGGGGTTCAGGGGCTGAAGCTTTCTTT
TRBV6-1	.	.	TRBJ2-1	CAISESRGSSYNEQFF	TGTGCCATCAGTGAGTCAAGAGGGAGTTCCTACAATGAGCAGTTCTTC
TRBV5-4	.	.	TRBJ2-7	CASSLDRRTYEQYF	TGTGCCAGCAGCTTGGACAGGCGAACCTACGAGCAGTACTTC
TRBV5-6	TRBD2	.	TRBJ2-1	CASSLGGLAPGNEQFF	TGTGCCAGCAGCTTGGGCGGACTAGCCCCTGGGAATGAGCAGTTCTTC
TRBV20-1	.	.	TRBJ1-2	CSASPIAGYTF	TGCAGTGCTAGCCCCATAGCCGGCTACACCTTC
TRBV11-2	TRBD1	.	TRBJ1-5	CASIPRTGGEDQPQHF	TGTGCCAGCATCCCGCGGACAGGAGGGGAGGATCAGCCCCAGCATTTT
TRBV28	TRBD2	.	TRBJ2-3	CASSRGLAGGFKGPDTQYF	TGTGCCAGCAGTCGAGGACTAGCGGGAGGGTTTAAGGGCCCAGATACGCAGTATTTT
TRBV10-3	TRBD2	.	TRBJ2-1	CAISDISGSLYNEQFF	TGTGCCATCAGTGACATTAGCGGGAGTCTCTACAATGAGCAGTTCTTC
TRBV5-1	.	.	TRBJ2-3	CASMGDARGDTQYF	TGCGCCAGCATGGGCGACGCACGGGGAGATACGCAGTATTTT
TRBV20-1	.	.	TRBJ2-7	CSADSYEQYF	TGCAGTGCGGACAGCTACGAGCAGTACTTC
TRBV27	.	once	TRBJ2-3	CASKFESNTDTQYF	TGTGCCAGCAAATTCGAGAGTAACACAGATACGCAGTATTTT
TRBV27	.	.	TRBJ2-7	CATKVQGRRPYF	TGTGCCACCAAGGTACAGGGTCGGAGGCCGTACTTC
TRBV7-2	TRBD2	.	TRBJ2-5	CASSLLGLSAGAGKTQYF	TGTGCCAGCAGCTTATTAGGTTTATCGGCGGGAGCTGGGAAGACCCAGTACTTC
TRBV4-1	TRBD1	.	TRBJ1-1	CASSQAAAGGNPEAFF	TGCGCCAGCAGCCAAGCCGCGGCAGGGGGTAATCCTGAAGCTTTCTTT
TRBV7-8	TRBD1	once	TRBJ1-5	CASSLGDRVRDQPQHF	TGTGCCAGCAGCTTAGGGGACAGGGTGAGAGATCAGCCCCAGCATTTT
TRBV30	.	.	TRBJ1-1	CAWSRGSTEAFF	TGTGCCTGGAGTAGGGGGTCGACTGAAGCTTTCTTT
TRBV18	TRBD1	.	TRBJ1-2	CASSADRVGYGYTF	TGTGCCAGCTCGGCCGACAGGGTAGGCTATGGCTACACCTTC
TRBV5-1	.	.	TRBJ2-1	CASSLDGSNYNEQFF	TGCGCCAGCAGCTTGGACGGGAGTAACTACAATGAGCAGTTCTTC
TRBV7-2	TRBD2	.	TRBJ2-1	CASSRHGTSGYNEQFF	TGTGCCAGCAGCCGACACGGGACTAGCGGATACAATGAGCAGTTCTTC
TRBV28	.	.	TRBJ2-2	CASSSGTLQAGELFF	TGTGCCAGCAGTTCCGGGACACTCCAAGCCGGGGAGCTGTTTTTT
TRBV10-3	TRBD2	.	TRBJ2-2	CAISDTSGRYTGELFF	TGTGCCATCAGTGATACTAGCGGGAGATACACCGGGGAGCTGTTTTTT
TRBV27	TRBD1	.	TRBJ2-7	CASSFDRGLFYEQYF	TGTGCCAGCAGTTTTGACAGGGGGCTTTTCTACGAGCAGTACTTC
TRBV5-1	TRBD1	.	TRBJ2-2	CASTQGKNTGELFF	TGCGCCAGCACACAGGGGAAGAACACCGGGGAGCTGTTTTTT
TRBV5-1	.	.	TRBJ2-2	CASSLDTGSGELFF	TGCGCCAGCAGCCTAGACACAGGGTCAGGGGAGCTGTTTTTT
TRBV4-2	TRBD1	medium-sized	TRBJ2-7	CASSRGDSSSYEQYF	TGTGCCAGCAGCCGAGGGGACAGCAGTTCCTACGAGCAGTACTTC
TRBV6-5	.	.	TRBJ2-1	CASTARGSSYNEQFF	TGTGCCAGCACCGCCCGCGGCAGCTCCTACAATGAGCAGTTCTTC
TRBV18	.	.	TRBJ1-2	CASSPPLSGYGYTF	TGTGCCAGCTCACCACCGTTGTCAGGCTATGGCTACACCTTC
TRBV19	.	.	TRBJ1-1	CATAGARLTEAFF	TGTGCCACCGCGGGGGCGCGTTTGACTGAAGCTTTCTTT
TRBV10-3	.	.	TRBJ2-4	CAIEREAKNIQYF	TGTGCCATCGAAAGGGAGGCCAAAAACATTCAGTACTTC
TRBV7-9	TRBD2	.	TRBJ2-3	CASSLGGGQGDTQYF	TGTGCCAGCAGCTTAGGCGGGGGGCAGGGAGATACGCAGTATTTT
TRBV7-2	.	.	TRBJ2-3	CASSVSTADTQYF	TGTGCCAGCAGCGTGTCTACCGCGGATACGCAGTATTTT
TRBV2	TRBD2	.	TRBJ2-7	CASSSGTNYEQYF	TGTGCCAGCAGCTCCGGGACTAACTACGAGCAGTACTTC
TRBV27	.	once	TRBJ1-6	CASSSPRGGQGSPLHF	TGTGCCAGCAGTTCCCCGCGGGGGGGGCAGGGATCACCCCTCCACTTT